This T cell receptor beta chain was retrieved from a study of cytomegalovirus exposure and HLA in healthy donors. General study results and limits: Reported findings show TCR beta sequences accurately forecast HLA-A and HLA-B alleles in most subjects.

Comments on this clone: The antigen remains undetermined.

The ends were cut back, 7 bases at V and 5 bases at J, with 14 bases in the middle. The CDR3 contains 13 residues. The germline V gene has CDR1 SNHLY and CDR2 FYNNEI. PCR involved 60 Vbeta and 13 Jbeta primers. Repertoires were generated with immunoSEQ multiplex PCR, while TCRdb's copy carries only in-frame clones and drops some. In the table there are more than 95,000 clones, approximately 14% of which are singletons. The rearrangement links TRBV2 to TRBJ2-5; D is perhaps TRBD1 (6 bases). The sequencing sample was made of PBMCs. The clonotype originates from a female donor in good health and CMV-seronegative. The CDR3 spells CASNGYQGETQYF. CDR3 bases: TGTGCCAGCAATGGGTACCAGGGGGAGACCCAGTACTTC.